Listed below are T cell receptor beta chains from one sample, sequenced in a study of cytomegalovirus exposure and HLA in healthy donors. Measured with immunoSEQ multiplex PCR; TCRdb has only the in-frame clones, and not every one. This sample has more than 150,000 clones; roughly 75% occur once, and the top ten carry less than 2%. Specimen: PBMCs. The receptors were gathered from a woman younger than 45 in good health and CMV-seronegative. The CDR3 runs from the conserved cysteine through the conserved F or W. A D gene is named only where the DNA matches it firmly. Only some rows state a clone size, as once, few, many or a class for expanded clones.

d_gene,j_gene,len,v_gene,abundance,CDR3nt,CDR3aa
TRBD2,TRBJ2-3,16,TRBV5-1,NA,TGCGCCAGCAGCCGAGGGACTAGCGGGAACACAGATACGCAGTATTTT,CASSRGTSGNTDTQYF
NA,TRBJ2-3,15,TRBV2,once,TGTGCCAGCAGTGACAGGGGAAGGAGGACAGATACGCAGTATTTT,CASSDRGRRTDTQYF
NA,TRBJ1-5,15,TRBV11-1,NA,TGTGCCAGCAGCTTGAACAGGAAATGCAATCAGCCCCAGCATTTT,CASSLNRKCNQPQHF
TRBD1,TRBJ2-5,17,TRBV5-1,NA,TGCGCCAGCAGCTTGGAACAGGGGACATCTTACCAAGAGACCCAGTACTTC,CASSLEQGTSYQETQYF
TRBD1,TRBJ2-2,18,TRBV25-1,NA,TGTGCCAGCAGTGAATACCCCGGGGACAGGGCGAACACCGGGGAGCTGTTTTTT,CASSEYPGDRANTGELFF
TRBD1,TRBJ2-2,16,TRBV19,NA,TGTGCCAGTAGTCTTAGCAGGGGGCTAGGCACCGGGGAGCTGTTTTTT,CASSLSRGLGTGELFF
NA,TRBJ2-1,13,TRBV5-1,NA,TGCGCCAGCAGCTTCGAACCTAGCAATGAGCAGTTCTTC,CASSFEPSNEQFF
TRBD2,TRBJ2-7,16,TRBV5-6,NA,TGTGCCAGCAGCCCTAGCGGGGGCTACAGCTCCTACGAGCAGTACTTC,CASSPSGGYSSYEQYF
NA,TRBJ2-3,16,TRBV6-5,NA,TGTGCCAGCAGTTACTCGCGCGCGAGAAGCACAGATACGCAGTATTTT,CASSYSRARSTDTQYF
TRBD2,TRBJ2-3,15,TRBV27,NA,TGTGCCAGCAGTTTCGGGAGGTCTAGCACAGATACGCAGTATTTT,CASSFGRSSTDTQYF
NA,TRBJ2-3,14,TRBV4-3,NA,TGCGCCAGCAGCCTCGAGGGGGGGTCAGATACGCAGTATTTT,CASSLEGGSDTQYF
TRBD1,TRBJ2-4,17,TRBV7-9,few,TGTGCCAGCAGCTTAGGGGACAGAACCGGTAGGGAGAACATTCAGTACTTC,CASSLGDRTGRENIQYF
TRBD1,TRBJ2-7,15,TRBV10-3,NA,TGTGCCATCAGTGACTTGGACAGGGCCACCTACGAGCAGTACTTC,CAISDLDRATYEQYF
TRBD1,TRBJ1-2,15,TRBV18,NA,TGTGCCAGCTCACCCCGCGACAGGGTTAATAATGGCTACACCTTC,CASSPRDRVNNGYTF
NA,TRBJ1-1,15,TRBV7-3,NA,TGTGCCAGCAGCTTAAAAGGCCGAGGATCCACTGAAGCTTTCTTT,CASSLKGRGSTEAFF
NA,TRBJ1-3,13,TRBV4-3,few,TGCGCCAGCAGCCAAGGGAAAGGGGCCGCCATATATTTT,CASSQGKGAAIYF
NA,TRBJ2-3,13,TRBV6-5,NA,TGTGCCAGCAGGCAGGTTTGGACAGATACGCAGTATTTT,CASRQVWTDTQYF
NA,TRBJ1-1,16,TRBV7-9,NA,TGTGCCAGCAGCCTGGGACATGGGAATTCTGTAACTGAAGCTTTCTTT,CASSLGHGNSVTEAFF
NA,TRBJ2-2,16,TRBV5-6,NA,TGTGCCAGCAGCGCGGGGAACAGGGGGAACACCGGGGAGCTGTTTTTT,CASSAGNRGNTGELFF
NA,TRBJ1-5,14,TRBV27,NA,TGTGCCAGCAGCCCCCAACGGTCCGGGGGGCCCCAGCATTTT,CASSPQRSGGPQHF
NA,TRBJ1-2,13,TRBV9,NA,TGTGCCAGCAGCGTAACTTATTCGGATGGCTACACCTTC,CASSVTYSDGYTF
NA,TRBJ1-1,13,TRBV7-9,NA,TGTGCCAGCAGCTCACAGGAGAACACTGAAGCTTTCTTT,CASSSQENTEAFF
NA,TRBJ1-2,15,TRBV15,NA,TGTGCCACCAGCAGAGCGATACAGGAATACTATGGCTACACCTTC,CATSRAIQEYYGYTF
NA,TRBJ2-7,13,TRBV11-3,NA,TGTGCCAGCAGCTCAGACAGAAGCTACGAGCAGTACTTC,CASSSDRSYEQYF
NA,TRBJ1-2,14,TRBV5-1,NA,TGCGCCAGCAGCCCGGACGGGGGGCCAAGGGGCTACACCTTC,CASSPDGGPRGYTF
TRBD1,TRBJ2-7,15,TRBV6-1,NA,TGTGCCAGCAGGCAGCTTCCGGGACAGTCATACGAGCAGTACTTC,CASRQLPGQSYEQYF
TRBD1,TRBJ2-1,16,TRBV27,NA,TGTGCCAGCAGTCCCGGGACAGGGGGCTCCTACAATGAGCAGTTCTTC,CASSPGTGGSYNEQFF
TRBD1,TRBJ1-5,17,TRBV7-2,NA,TGTGCCAGCAGCCCAACCTGGGACAGCTATAGCAATCAGCCCCAGCATTTT,CASSPTWDSYSNQPQHF
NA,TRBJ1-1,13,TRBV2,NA,TGTGCCAGCAGTGTTACAGTAAACACTGAAGCTTTCTTT,CASSVTVNTEAFF
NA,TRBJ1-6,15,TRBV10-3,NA,TGTGCCATCAGTGAGTCGGCCCCTGGTAATTCACCCCTCCACTTT,CAISESAPGNSPLHF
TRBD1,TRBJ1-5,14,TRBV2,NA,TGTGCCAGCGGACAGGACAATAGCAATCAGCCCCAGCATTTT,CASGQDNSNQPQHF
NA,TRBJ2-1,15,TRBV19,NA,TGTGCCAGTAGTATAGATACGAACAAATACAATGAGCAGTTCTTC,CASSIDTNKYNEQFF
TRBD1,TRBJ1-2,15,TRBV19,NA,TGTGCCAGTAGTATGGGACAGGGAAATTACTATGGCTACACCTTC,CASSMGQGNYYGYTF
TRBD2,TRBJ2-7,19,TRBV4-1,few,TGCGCCAGCAGCTCAGGTGGGCTAGCGGGGGCCCCGAACTCCTACGAGCAGTACTTC,CASSSGGLAGAPNSYEQYF
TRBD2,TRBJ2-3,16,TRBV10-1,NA,TGCGCCAGCAGTGAGTCTGGCGGGGGGAGCACAGATACGCAGTATTTT,CASSESGGGSTDTQYF
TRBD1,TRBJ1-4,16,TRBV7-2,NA,TGTGCCAGCAGCTTGATTTTGACAGGGGCGGATGAAAAACTGTTTTTT,CASSLILTGADEKLFF
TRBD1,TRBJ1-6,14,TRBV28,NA,TGTGCCAGCAGTTACCCAGGGGGCAGATCACCCCTCCACTTT,CASSYPGGRSPLHF
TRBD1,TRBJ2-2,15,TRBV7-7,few,TGTGCCAGCAGCTCCGGGACAGGGAGGGCCGGGGAGCTGTTTTTT,CASSSGTGRAGELFF
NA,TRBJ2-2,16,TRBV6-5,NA,TGTGCCAGCAGTTACGGATTAGGGGGGGACACCGGGGAGCTGTTTTTT,CASSYGLGGDTGELFF
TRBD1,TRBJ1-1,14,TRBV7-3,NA,TGTGCCAGCAGCTTGACAGGGGGCATTACTGAAGCTTTCTTT,CASSLTGGITEAFF
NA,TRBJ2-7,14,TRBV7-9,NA,TGTGCCAGCACAAAGACGGGGGGCCCTTACGAGCAGTACTTC,CASTKTGGPYEQYF
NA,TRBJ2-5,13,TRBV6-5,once,TGTGCCAGCAGTTTCCGCAGGGTAGGGACCCAGTACTTC,CASSFRRVGTQYF
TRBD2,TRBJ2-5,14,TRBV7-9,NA,TGTGCCAGCAGCTTAGGTCTAGCGGTGGAGACCCAGTACTTC,CASSLGLAVETQYF
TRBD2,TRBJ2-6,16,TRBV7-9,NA,TGTGCCAGCAATGTAGCGGGGGGCTCTGGGGCCAACGTCCTGACTTTC,CASNVAGGSGANVLTF
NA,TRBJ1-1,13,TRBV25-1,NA,TGTGCCAGCAGCTTTACAGAGTCCACTGAAGCTTTCTTT,CASSFTESTEAFF
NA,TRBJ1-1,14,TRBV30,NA,TGTGCCTGGACCCTTGGACAGCTTAACACTGAAGCTTTCTTT,CAWTLGQLNTEAFF
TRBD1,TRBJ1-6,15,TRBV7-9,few,TGTGCCAGCAGCTCACCGGGACAGGCGAATTCACCCCTCCACTTT,CASSSPGQANSPLHF
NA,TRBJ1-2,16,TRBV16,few,TGTGCCAGCAGCCAAAAGGTGGCAGGACATAACTATGGCTACACCTTC,CASSQKVAGHNYGYTF
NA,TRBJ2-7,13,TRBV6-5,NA,TGTGCCAGCACCACCGCTGGCGGGGACGAGCAGTACTTC,CASTTAGGDEQYF
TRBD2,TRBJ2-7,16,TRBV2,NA,TGTGCCAGCCGCTCTTCCGGGGCTAGCGGGGGGTACGAGCAGTACTTC,CASRSSGASGGYEQYF
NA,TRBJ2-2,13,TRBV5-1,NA,TGCGCCAGCAGCTTGGTCCCTAGCGGGGAGCTGTTTTTT,CASSLVPSGELFF
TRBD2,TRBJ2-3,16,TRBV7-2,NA,TGTGCCAGCAGCTTAGAGGGGATGGGTAGCGGGGGGGCTAAGTATTTT,CASSLEGMGSGGAKYF
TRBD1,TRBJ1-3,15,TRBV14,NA,TGTGCCAGCAGCCGAGGGACAGACTCTGGAAACACCATATATTTT,CASSRGTDSGNTIYF
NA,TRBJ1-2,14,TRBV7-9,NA,TGTGCCAGCAGCGCGCCACAGGGAGACTATGGCTACACCTTC,CASSAPQGDYGYTF
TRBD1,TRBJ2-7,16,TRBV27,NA,TGTGCCAGCAGGATTGGGAGGGACAGGGCATCCTACGAGCAGTACTTC,CASRIGRDRASYEQYF
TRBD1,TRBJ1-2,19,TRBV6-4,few,TGTGCCAGCAGTGACCAAACCTGGGACAGGGCTGGGTATAACTATGGCTACACCTTC,CASSDQTWDRAGYNYGYTF
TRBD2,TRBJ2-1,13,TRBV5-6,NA,TGTGCCAGCACCGGGGGGGCATACGATGAGCAGTTCTTC,CASTGGAYDEQFF